Each of the 17 T cell receptor beta chains below was sequenced from the same sample in a study of cytomegalovirus exposure and HLA in healthy donors. The PCR had 60 Vbeta and 13 Jbeta primers. The data were produced by immunoSEQ multiplex PCR, yet TCRdb's version contains in-frame clones alone and is incomplete. The table records more than 85,000 clones, roughly 70% of them present only once. The sequenced material came from PBMCs. These receptors were taken from a man aged 40-49 years in good health and CMV-seronegative.

The CDR3 loop reads CASSYRLNTEAFF. For the CDR3, the DNA is TGTGCCAGCAGTTACCGGTTGAACACTGAAGCTTTCTTT. The chain recombines TRBV6-5 with TRBJ1-1; D not certain. The V end lost 2 bases, the J end lost 0 bases, and 4 bases lay between the germline ends. Per germline, CDR1 MNHEY and CDR2 SVGAGI. The CDR3 spans 13 residues.

In this sample, this clone turned up once. The rearrangement joins TRBV19 to TRBJ2-7, with D possibly matching TRBD2 (6 bases). CDR3 length: 14 amino acids. Trimming removed 6 bases from V and 5 bases from J, with 17 bases in between. CDR1 and CDR2 from the germline V gene are LNHDA and SQIVND (reference sequence). The CDR3 region is CASRGGAGSDEQYF. CDR3 DNA sequence: TGTGCCAGTAGGGGCGGGGCAGGGAGCGACGAGCAGTACTTC.

This clone showed up just a few times. The chain couples TRBV6-5 to TRBJ1-1; no clear D gene. Trimming removed 4 bases at V and 8 bases at J, with 8 bases between. The CDR3 consists of 11 residues. In germline, CDR1 is MNHEY, CDR2 SVGAGI. The CDR3, as DNA: TGTGCCAGCAGTTCTTACGAGGAAGCTTTCTTT. Protein sequence: CASSSYEEAFF.

The V call is TRBV5-4, the J call TRBJ2-7, with 7 bases matching TRBD1. J lost 5 bases, V lost 4 bases, and 6 bases had no gene match. Per germline, CDR1 SGHNT and CDR2 YYREEE (reference sequence). The CDR3 runs to 13 residues. The CDR3 here is CASSPDRVNEQYF. The CDR3 DNA sequence: TGTGCCAGCAGCCCCGACAGGGTTAACGAGCAGTACTTC.

This sequence joins TRBV6-1 and TRBJ1-2; D is possibly TRBD1 (5 bases). The CDR3 spans 13 residues. Germline lookup yields CDR1 MNHNS and CDR2 SASEGT. V was shortened by 3 bases and J by 4 bases, with 9 bases between the two germline ends. This chain's CDR3 is CASSEGGGYGYTF. Here the CDR3 DNA reads TGTGCCAGCAGTGAGGGGGGGGGCTATGGCTACACCTTC.

The chain employs TRBV7-6 and TRBJ1-3, with D possibly being TRBD1 (5 bases). Trimming took 1 base from V and 0 from J, leaving 13 bases between them. The CDR3 extends over 17 amino acids. Germline-derived CDR1 and CDR2 are SGHVS and FNYEAQ. The CDR3 here is CASSLEPGRSSGNTIYF. For the CDR3, the DNA is TGTGCCAGCAGCTTAGAGCCAGGGCGTTCCTCTGGAAACACCATATATTTT.

The chain couples TRBV6-5 to TRBJ1-5; possible D gene TRBD1, 6 bases. The CDR3 sequence is 15 residues long. The germline gives CDR1 MNHEY, CDR2 SVGAGI. V was clipped by 7 bases and J by 4 bases, with 17 bases between them. DNA of the CDR3: TGTGCCAGCACCCCAACAGGGTCTGGAAATCAGCCCCAGCATTTT. It specifies CASTPTGSGNQPQHF.

The V call is TRBV6-5, the J call TRBJ2-1, with TRBD2 matching 11 bases. Trimming at V came to 0 bases and at J to 7 bases, leaving 5 bases not matched to a gene. There are 16 residues in the CDR3. Germline CDR1 is MNHEY and CDR2 is SVGAGI. CDR3 DNA: TGTGCCAGCAGTTACTCACTAGCGGGGGCCGGAAATGAGCAGTTCTTC. Translated: CASSYSLAGAGNEQFF.

This chain joins TRBV11-3 and TRBJ2-3, with TRBD1 identical over 10 bases. V lost 7 bases to trimming and J lost 2 bases; unmatched junction nucleotides: 12. CDR1 and CDR2 (germline): SGHNT, YENEEA. This CDR3 is built from 17 residues. The CDR3 region has the DNA TGTGCCAGCACTCGCCTACCGGGACAGGGGAACACAGATACGCAGTATTTT. Translation: CASTRLPGQGNTDTQYF.

The rearrangement links TRBV6-5 to TRBJ1-5, with D maybe TRBD1 (5 bases). Germline V gene sequence: CDR1 MNHEY, CDR2 SVGAGI. Trimming left V 5 bases short and J 2 bases short, with 13 bases between. There are 15 residues in the CDR3. In DNA, the CDR3 is TGTGCCAGCAGTCCCCGTCGGGGGGGCAATCAGCCCCAGCATTTT. Translated, it gives CASSPRRGGNQPQHF.

The chain combines TRBV7-3 with TRBJ1-1; maybe TRBD1 (6 bases). The CDR3 is 14 amino acids. The germline CDR1 and CDR2 sequences are SGHTA and FQGTGA. Deletions cut 6 bases from V and 4 bases from J, with 15 bases between. CDR3 sequence: CASSLTGTPTEAFF. The CDR3 nucleotides are TGTGCCAGCAGTTTGACAGGTACGCCCACTGAAGCTTTCTTT.

The rearrangement joins TRBV5-1 to TRBJ2-1; TRBD2 agrees at 9 bases. Losses at the gene ends were 4 bases for V and 8 bases for J; bases not matched to a gene: 10. The CDR3 is made up of 15 amino acids. Germline CDR1 and CDR2: SGHRS and YFSETQ. The CDR3 region is CASSGAGGPGDEQFF. The CDR3 DNA sequence: TGCGCCAGCAGCGGCGCGGGAGGGCCTGGGGATGAGCAGTTCTTC.

This chain joins TRBV30 and TRBJ2-2; 8 bases fit TRBD2. This CDR3 has 14 residues. The germline V gene has CDR1 GTSNPN and CDR2 SVGIG (reference sequence). V lost 3 bases and J lost 2; bases outside the gene matches: 2. This CDR3 reads CAWRSGSNTGELFF. The DNA of the CDR3 is TGTGCCTGGAGAAGCGGGAGCAACACCGGGGAGCTGTTTTTT.

The V call is TRBV9, the J call TRBJ2-1; 8 nucleotides align to TRBD2. Germline V CDR1 and CDR2: SGDLS, YYNGEE. Unmatched junction bases numbered 6, after V lost 0 bases and J lost 7 bases. The CDR3 is 15 amino acids. CDR3 nucleotide sequence: TGTGCCAGCAGCGTAGTCGGGGGGGCGGGTAATGAGCAGTTCTTC. Encoded protein: CASSVVGGAGNEQFF.

V is TRBV4-3 and J is TRBJ2-3, with TRBD2 matching over 7 bases. Per germline, CDR1 LGHNA and CDR2 YSLEER. The V segment lost 0 bases and the J segment 4 bases; nucleotides outside the gene matches: 4. CDR3 size: 15 residues. Written as DNA, the CDR3 is TGCGCCAGCAGCCAAGATTCGCTAGCGGCAGATACGCAGTATTTT. It specifies CASSQDSLAADTQYF.

The J gene is TRBJ2-1, the V gene TRBV30, with 8 bases aligning to TRBD2. This CDR3 is 12 amino acids long. From germline, CDR1 is GTSNPN and CDR2 SVGIG (reference sequence). V lost 7 bases to trimming and J lost 3 bases; unmatched junction nucleotides: 2. CDR3 sequence (DNA): TGTGCCTACGGGACTAGCTACAATGAGCAGTTCTTC. Its translation: CAYGTSYNEQFF.

The chain employs TRBV19 and TRBJ2-7; tentatively, D is TRBD2 (5 bases). The V gene's germline CDR1 is LNHDA and CDR2 SQIVND (reference sequence). This CDR3 has 15 residues. The V and J ends lost 4 bases and 3 bases respectively, with 16 bases between them. CDR3: CASSSQLGVNYEQYF. The CDR3 nucleotides are TGTGCCAGTAGTAGCCAACTCGGGGTAAACTACGAGCAGTACTTC.